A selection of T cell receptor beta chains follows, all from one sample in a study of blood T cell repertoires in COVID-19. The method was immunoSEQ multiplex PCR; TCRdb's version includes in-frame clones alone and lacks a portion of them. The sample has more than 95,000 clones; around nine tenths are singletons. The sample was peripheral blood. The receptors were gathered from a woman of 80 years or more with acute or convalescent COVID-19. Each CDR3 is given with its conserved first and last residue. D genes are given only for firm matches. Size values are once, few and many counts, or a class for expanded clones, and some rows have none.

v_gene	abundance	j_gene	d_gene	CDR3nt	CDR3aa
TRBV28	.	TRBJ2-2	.	TGTGCCAGCAGTTTGGGGGGGAACACCGGGGAGCTGTTTTTT	CASSLGGNTGELFF
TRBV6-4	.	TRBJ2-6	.	TGTGCCAGCAAGGCGTCGGGCTCTGGGGCCAACGTCCTGACTTTC	CASKASGSGANVLTF
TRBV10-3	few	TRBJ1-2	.	TGTGCCATCAGTGAGTCGGACAGCGCTAACTATGGCTACACCTTC	CAISESDSANYGYTF
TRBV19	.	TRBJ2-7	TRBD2	TGTGCCAGTAGTACCGGGACTAAATACGAGCAGTACTTC	CASSTGTKYEQYF
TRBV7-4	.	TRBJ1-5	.	TGTGCCAGCAGCGTTCACCAGGGTAGGAGGGGCAATCAGCCCCAGCATTTT	CASSVHQGRRGNQPQHF
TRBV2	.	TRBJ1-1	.	TGTGCCAGCAGCGCGAGAGCAGGGAATCCCTCTGAAGCTTTCTTT	CASSARAGNPSEAFF
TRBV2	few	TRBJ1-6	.	TGTGCCAGCAGTGAACGGGGAGGGTGGACCTATAATTCACCCCTCCACTTT	CASSERGGWTYNSPLHF
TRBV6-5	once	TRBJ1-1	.	TGTGCCAGCAGTTACCTTGACTCCTCGAACACTGAAGCTTTCTTT	CASSYLDSSNTEAFF
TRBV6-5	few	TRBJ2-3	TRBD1	TGTGCCAGCCTGGCGGGACAGGGGAGCACAGATACGCAGTATTTT	CASLAGQGSTDTQYF
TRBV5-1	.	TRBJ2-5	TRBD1	TGCGCCAGCAGCTTAAGACAGGGGCCCAGTTCGAATATGGAGACCCAGTACTTC	CASSLRQGPSSNMETQYF
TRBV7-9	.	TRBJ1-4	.	TGTGCCAGCAATTTGTTAGGGGCGACTAATGAAAAACTGTTTTTT	CASNLLGATNEKLFF
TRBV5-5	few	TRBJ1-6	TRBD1	TGTGCCAGCACCCCGGGACAGGGCTTTGGGAATTCACCCCTCCACTTT	CASTPGQGFGNSPLHF
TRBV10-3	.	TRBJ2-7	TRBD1	TGTGCCATCAGCCCGGGACAGGGGGCGGAGGAGCAGTACTTC	CAISPGQGAEEQYF